The 28 T cell receptor beta chains given below trace back to one sample, sequenced in a study of blood T cell repertoires in COVID-19. The table came from immunoSEQ multiplex PCR; TCRdb's copy has only in-frame clones and leaves some out. The data contain some 250,000 clones, 91% of them singletons. What was sequenced was PBMCs or T cells enriched from blood (not recorded which). The receptor source for this set is a human donor in a cohort exposed to, infected with or recovered from COVID-19 (not recorded which). The donor label of this sample is uncertain.

V is TRBV29-1 and J is TRBJ2-5; tentatively, D is TRBD2 (6 bases). CDR1 SQVTM and CDR2 ANQGSEA come from the germline V gene. With 3 bases removed from V and 5 bases from J, the gap between germline ends came to 16 bases. The CDR3 spans 14 residues. CDR3 bases: TGCAGCGTTGATGGCCGGGACTCGTACGAGACCCAGTACTTC. It codes for CSVDGRDSYETQYF.

This rearrangement joins TRBV6-1 to TRBJ2-3; 9 bases match TRBD2. The CDR3 is made up of 16 amino acids. V shed 0 bases and J 3 bases; nucleotides not matched to a gene: 4. CDR1 and CDR2 from the germline V gene are MNHNS and SASEGT. The CDR3 loop is CASSEARLAVTDTQYF. CDR3 DNA sequence: TGTGCCAGCAGTGAAGCTCGACTAGCGGTTACAGATACGCAGTATTTT.

The V gene is TRBV7-2, the J gene TRBJ2-7; tentative D call: TRBD2 (6 bases). Trimming took 3 bases from V and 6 from J, leaving 15 bases between them. CDR1 and CDR2 from the germline V gene are SGHTA and FQGNSA. This CDR3 contains 14 residues. CDR3 nucleotides: TGTGCCAGCAGCTTGGAGGGAAGGTCAGGCGAGCAGTACTTC. Translating gives CASSLEGRSGEQYF.

The rearrangement joins TRBV7-9 to TRBJ2-2; D may be TRBD1 (5 bases). The CDR3 sequence is 14 residues long. V was trimmed by 3 bases and J by 4 bases, leaving 9 bases between them. Germline V gene sequence: CDR1 SEHNR, CDR2 FQNEAQ (reference sequence). The CDR3 sequence: CASSFVGLTGELFF. CDR3 nucleotide sequence: TGTGCCAGCAGCTTCGTGGGGCTCACCGGGGAGCTGTTTTTT.

The rearrangement links TRBV19 to TRBJ1-5; D not resolved. V was pared by 6 bases and J by 0 bases, with 9 bases between. Germline V gene data show CDR1 as LNHDA and CDR2 as SQIVND (reference sequence). The CDR3 totals 14 residues. The chain's CDR3 is CASRPTVSNQPQHF. The CDR3, as DNA: TGTGCCAGTAGACCTACAGTTAGCAATCAGCCCCAGCATTTT.

The J gene is TRBJ2-7, the V gene TRBV12-3 or TRBV12-4; tentative D call: TRBD1 (5 bases). V shed 4 bases and J shed 7 bases, with 8 bases lying between them. The CDR3 is 11 amino acids. In DNA, the CDR3 is TGTGCCAGCAGTTCCAGACAGGAGCAGTACTTC. This sequence encodes CASSSRQEQYF.

The chain has TRBV6-1 and TRBJ1-3; no definite D call. Germline lookup yields CDR1 MNHNS and CDR2 SASEGT. The CDR3 is 17 residues long. The V and J ends lost 0 bases and 2 bases respectively, with 14 bases between them. CDR3 in DNA: TGTGCCAGCAGTGAAGCGCTTCGGGGAGGTCCTGGAAACACCATATATTTT. This gives the protein CASSEALRGGPGNTIYF.

This clone occurred a few times. The rearrangement links TRBV6-5 to TRBJ2-7, with D possibly being TRBD1 (6 bases). CDR3 size: 11 residues. V lost 8 bases and J 5 bases, leaving 10 bases between the germline ends. Germline CDR1 is MNHEY and CDR2 is SVGAGI. CDR3 in amino acids: CASRAGDEQYF. CDR3 nucleotide sequence: TGTGCCAGCCGCGCAGGGGACGAGCAGTACTTC.

The V call is TRBV30, the J call TRBJ1-5, with D possibly TRBD1 on 5 matching bases. The CDR3 totals 15 residues. Trimming shortened V by 2 bases and J by 1 base, and 12 bases separated the two germline ends. CDR1 and CDR2 from the germline V gene are GTSNPN and SVGIG (reference sequence). The CDR3 DNA is TGTGCCTGGAGTTCAATCAGGGAAAGCAATCAGCCCCAGCATTTT. This codes for CAWSSIRESNQPQHF. Based on the CDR3 plus reference TRBV30 and TRBJ1-5, the full variable domain is SQTIHQWPATLVQPVGSPLSLECTVEGTSNPNLYWYRQAAGRGLQLLFYSVGIGQISSEVPQNLSASRPQDRQFILSSKKLLLSDSGFYLCAWSSIRESNQPQHFGDGTRLSIL.

This clone has only one observation. The genes are TRBV9 and TRBJ2-1, with 9 nucleotides matching TRBD1. The CDR3 length is 16 residues. CDR1 SGDLS and CDR2 YYNGEE come from the germline V gene. After removal of 3 bases from V and 4 bases from J, the junction contained 8 bases not matched to a gene. The DNA for the CDR3 is TGTGCCAGCAGCGCCCCCGGGACAGGGAGGTACAATGAGCAGTTCTTC. It is translated as CASSAPGTGRYNEQFF.

V usage is TRBV12-3 or TRBV12-4 and J usage is TRBJ2-7; perhaps TRBD2 as D (5 bases). CDR3 length equals 13 residues. The V end was cut by 2 bases, the J end by 5 bases, with 10 bases between. The CDR3 protein is CASSLSGSHEQYF. As DNA, the CDR3 is TGTGCCAGCAGTTTATCGGGGTCCCACGAGCAGTACTTC.

This chain uses TRBV18 with TRBJ2-5, with TRBD1 matching 8 bases. The V segment lost 3 bases and the J segment 4 bases; nucleotides outside the gene matches: 13. This CDR3 spans 17 amino acids. The germline gives CDR1 KGHSH, CDR2 LQKENI. CDR3 DNA sequence: TGTGCCAGCTCACCCGGGACAGGACAGAGTTCGGGAGAGACCCAGTACTTC. Its translation: CASSPGTGQSSGETQYF.

The count of this clone is one. The chain uses TRBV18 and TRBJ2-2; 8 positions match TRBD1. Unmatched junction bases numbered 4, after V lost 3 bases and J lost 7 bases. The CDR3 is 14 amino acids. Germline lookup yields CDR1 KGHSH and CDR2 LQKENI. CDR3 sequence: CASSPTGADGELFF. CDR3 nucleotide sequence: TGTGCCAGCTCACCGACAGGGGCCGACGGGGAGCTGTTTTTT.

The rearrangement links TRBV7-2 to TRBJ2-7; D unresolved. Germline V lookup: CDR1 SGHTA, CDR2 FQGNSA. Trimming cost V 1 base and J 4 bases, with 5 bases left between them. There are 12 residues in the CDR3. The CDR3 sequence: CASSLEPYEQYF. DNA for the CDR3: TGTGCCAGCAGCTTAGAGCCGTACGAGCAGTACTTC.

The chain links TRBV5-8 to TRBJ2-3; 8 bases map to TRBD1. The CDR3 consists of 14 residues. V trimming: 3 bases; J trimming: 6 bases; junction bases outside the gene matches: 6. Germline lookup yields CDR1 SGHTS and CDR2 YDEGEE. The CDR3 DNA follows: TGTGCCAGCAGCTCTGGACAGGGAGTCGATACGCAGTATTTT. Translated: CASSSGQGVDTQYF. The variable domain in full, with the rest retrieved from reference TRBV5-8 and TRBJ2-3, is EAGVTQSPTHLIKTRGQQATLRCSPISGHTSVYWYQQALGLGLQFLLWYDEGEERNRGNFPPRFSGRQFPNYSSELNVNALELEDSALYLCASSSGQGVDTQYFGPGTRLTVL.

J is TRBJ1-1 and V is TRBV9, with D perhaps TRBD1 (5 bases). There are 15 residues in the CDR3. V shed 0 bases and J shed 0 bases, with 9 bases lying between them. CDR1 is SGDLS, CDR2 YYNGEE, per germline. DNA of the CDR3: TGTGCCAGCAGCGTAGTTCAGGGCGTGAACACTGAAGCTTTCTTT. It encodes CASSVVQGVNTEAFF.

Of note for this clone: The sample contains more than one DNA sequence encoding this CDR3. The chain couples TRBV30 to TRBJ2-7, with D possibly being TRBD1 (6 bases). From germline, CDR1 is GTSNPN and CDR2 SVGIG (reference sequence). The CDR3 is 13 residues long. V lost 0 bases, J lost 2 bases, and 8 bases lay in between. The CDR3 DNA is TGTGCCTGGAGTGTCAGGGGACCCTACGAGCAGTACTTC. Protein sequence: CAWSVRGPYEQYF. Full variable domain (outside the CDR3, taken from reference TRBV30 and TRBJ2-7): SQTIHQWPATLVQPVGSPLSLECTVEGTSNPNLYWYRQAAGRGLQLLFYSVGIGQISSEVPQNLSASRPQDRQFILSSKKLLLSDSGFYLCAWSVRGPYEQYFGPGTRLTVT.

This chain uses TRBV18 with TRBJ1-5; D gene uncertain. Trimming stripped 2 bases from V and 5 bases from J, with 13 bases between. CDR1 and CDR2 (germline): KGHSH, LQKENI. CDR3 length: 15 residues. The CDR3 loop is CASSPNTVGDQPQHF. CDR3 DNA: TGTGCCAGCTCACCAAATACGGTCGGGGATCAGCCCCAGCATTTT.

The genes are TRBV6-4 and TRBJ1-6, with D possibly being TRBD1 (5 bases). Looked up from germline, CDR1 is MRHNA and CDR2 is SNTAGT. Trimming stripped 4 bases from V and 6 bases from J, with 13 bases between. The CDR3 has 15 amino acids. CDR3 sequence: CASSAFSGFNSPLHF. The CDR3 DNA reads TGTGCCAGCAGTGCATTCTCAGGGTTTAATTCACCCCTCCACTTT.

V gene TRBV19 combines with J gene TRBJ2-2, with 8 bases aligning to TRBD1. Germline CDR1 reads LNHDA; CDR2 reads SQIVND (reference sequence). This CDR3 region has 17 residues. The V gene end was trimmed by 7 bases and the J gene end by 5 bases; junction bases not matched to a gene: 15. CDR3 bases: TGTGCCAGTACACTCGACCCAGACAGGGGTTGGACCGGGGAGCTGTTTTTT. Its protein is CASTLDPDRGWTGELFF.

The V and J genes are TRBV2 and TRBJ1-4; D is ambiguous. The V gene's germline CDR1 is SNHLY and CDR2 FYNNEI. Trimming took off 6 bases at V and 14 bases at J, with 19 bases between the two ends. This CDR3 comprises 13 residues. The CDR3, as DNA: TGTGCCAGCAGAGAGGGTGAGGCTACGATCCTGTTTTTT. Encoded protein: CASREGEATILFF.

The chain links TRBV6-5 to TRBJ2-7; possible D gene TRBD1, 6 bases. V lost 6 bases, J lost 4 bases, and 19 bases lay in between. The CDR3 has 15 amino acids. Germline V CDR1 and CDR2: MNHEY, SVGAGI. The CDR3 spells CASSPDLDSRYEQYF. The CDR3 DNA follows: TGTGCCAGCAGCCCGGACTTGGACAGTCGTTACGAGCAGTACTTC.

This sequence joins TRBV3-1 (or the pseudogene TRBV3-2) and TRBJ2-1; D call uncertain. This CDR3 region has 13 residues. CDR1 is LGHDT, CDR2 YNNKEL, per germline (reference sequence). Trimming cost V 0 bases and J 14 bases, with 14 bases left between them. CDR3 in amino acids: CASSQDIAFVKFF. CDR3 coding DNA: TGTGCCAGCAGCCAAGATATAGCATTCGTGAAGTTCTTC.

The chain carries TRBV6-2 or TRBV6-3 and TRBJ2-7; D not certain. The CDR3 spans 14 residues. The V end was cut by 5 bases, the J end by 0 bases, with 11 bases between. Germline CDR1 reads MNHEY; CDR2 reads SVGEGT. This chain's CDR3 is CASSPTDTSYEQYF. The CDR3 DNA reads as TGTGCCAGCAGTCCCACCGACACCTCCTACGAGCAGTACTTC.

The chain uses TRBV19 and TRBJ1-1; D uncertain. The V and J ends lost 1 base and 0 bases respectively, with 9 bases between them. The germline gives CDR1 LNHDA, CDR2 SQIVND (reference sequence). This CDR3 region has 15 residues. The CDR3 DNA is TGTGCCAGTAGTATAGCTGAGGGAATGAACACTGAAGCTTTCTTT. Amino acid sequence: CASSIAEGMNTEAFF.

The CDR3 coding sequence is TGTGCCAGCAGCGGACAGGTCACTACTCGCGGCTACACCTTC. It is translated as CASSGQVTTRGYTF. The chain carries TRBV9 and TRBJ1-2; the D gene is possibly TRBD1 (6 bases). The V gene lost 3 bases and the J gene lost 8 bases, with 17 bases spanning the gap. The CDR3 covers 14 residues. Germline CDR1 and CDR2: SGDLS and YYNGEE.

The gene calls are TRBV5-1 and TRBJ2-7, with D maybe TRBD1 (5 bases). The germline gives CDR1 SGHRS, CDR2 YFSETQ. The germline V and J ends were trimmed by 4 bases and 0 bases, with 11 bases remaining between them. The CDR3 has 14 residues. The CDR3 here is CASSRQTDSYEQYF. DNA of the CDR3: TGCGCCAGCAGCCGACAGACCGACTCCTACGAGCAGTACTTC.

This clone was counted between two and nine times. The chain carries TRBV19 and TRBJ1-5; D may be TRBD1 (6 bases). V lost 8 bases, J lost 3 bases, and 17 bases lay in between. Germline CDR1 reads LNHDA; CDR2 reads SQIVND (reference sequence). The length of the CDR3 is 15 residues. In DNA, the CDR3 is TGTGCCAGTCGGCTGAACCGGGACACCAATCAGCCCCAGCATTTT. The encoded protein is CASRLNRDTNQPQHF.